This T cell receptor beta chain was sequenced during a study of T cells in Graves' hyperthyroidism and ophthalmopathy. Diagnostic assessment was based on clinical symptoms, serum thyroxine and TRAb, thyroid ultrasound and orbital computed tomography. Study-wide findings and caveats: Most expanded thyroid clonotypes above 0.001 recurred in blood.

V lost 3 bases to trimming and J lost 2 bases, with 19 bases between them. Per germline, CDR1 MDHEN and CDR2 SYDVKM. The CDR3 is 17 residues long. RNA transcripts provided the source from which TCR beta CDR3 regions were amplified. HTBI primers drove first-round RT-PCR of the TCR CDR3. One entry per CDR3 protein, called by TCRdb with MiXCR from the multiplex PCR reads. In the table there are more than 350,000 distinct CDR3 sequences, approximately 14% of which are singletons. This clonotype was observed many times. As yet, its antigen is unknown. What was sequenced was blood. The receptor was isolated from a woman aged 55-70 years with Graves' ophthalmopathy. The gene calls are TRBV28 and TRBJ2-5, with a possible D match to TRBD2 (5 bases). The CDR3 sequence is CASSFIGSGAGQETQYF. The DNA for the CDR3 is TGTGCCAGCAGTTTTATTGGATCGGGTGCGGGTCAAGAGACCCAGTACTTC.